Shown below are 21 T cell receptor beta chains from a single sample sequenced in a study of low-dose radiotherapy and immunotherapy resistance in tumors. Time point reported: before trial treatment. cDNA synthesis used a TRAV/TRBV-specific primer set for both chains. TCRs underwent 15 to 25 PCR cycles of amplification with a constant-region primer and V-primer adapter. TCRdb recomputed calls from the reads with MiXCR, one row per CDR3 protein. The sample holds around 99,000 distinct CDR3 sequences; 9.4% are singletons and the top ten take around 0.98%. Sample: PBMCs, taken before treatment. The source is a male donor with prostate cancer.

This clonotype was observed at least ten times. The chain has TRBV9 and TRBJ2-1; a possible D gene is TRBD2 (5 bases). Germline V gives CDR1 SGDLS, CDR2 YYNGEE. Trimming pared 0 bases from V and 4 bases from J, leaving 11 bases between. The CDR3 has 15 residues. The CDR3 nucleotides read TGTGCCAGCAGCGTAGGGAGCGGATCATACAATGAGCAGTTCTTC. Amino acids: CASSVGSGSYNEQFF. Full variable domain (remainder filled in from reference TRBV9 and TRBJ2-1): DSGVTQTPKHLITATGQRVTLRCSPRSGDLSVYWYQQSLDQGLQFLIQYYNGEERAKGNILERFSAQQFPDLHSELNLSSLELGDSALYFCASSVGSGSYNEQFFGPGTRLTVL.

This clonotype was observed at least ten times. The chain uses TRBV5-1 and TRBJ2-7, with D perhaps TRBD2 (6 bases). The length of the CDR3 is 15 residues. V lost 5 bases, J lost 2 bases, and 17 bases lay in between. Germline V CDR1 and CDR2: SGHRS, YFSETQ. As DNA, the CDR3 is TGCGCCAGCAGGGCGACTAGTGCTTCCCCCTACGAGCAGTACTTC. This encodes CASRATSASPYEQYF.

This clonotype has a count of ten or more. CDR3 coding DNA: TGCAGTGGATATGGTGGGCCCAAGAACTCCTACGAGCAGTACTTC. It yields the protein CSGYGGPKNSYEQYF. The gene calls are TRBV20-1 and TRBJ2-7; D call uncertain. The ends were cut back, 7 bases at V and 0 bases at J, with 19 bases in the middle. CDR3 size: 15 residues. Per the germline V gene, CDR1 is DFQATT and CDR2 is SNEGSKA (reference sequence).

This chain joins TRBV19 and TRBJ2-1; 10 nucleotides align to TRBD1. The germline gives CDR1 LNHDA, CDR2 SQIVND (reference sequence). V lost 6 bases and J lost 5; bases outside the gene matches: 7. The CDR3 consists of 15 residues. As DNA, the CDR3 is TGTGCCAGTAGCCTGGGACAGGGGTTGAACAATGAGCAGTTCTTC. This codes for CASSLGQGLNNEQFF.

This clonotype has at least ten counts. Written as DNA, the CDR3 is TGCAGTGCTAGAAGGACAGGGGGACCTGGAAACACCATATATTTT. It specifies CSARRTGGPGNTIYF. The V call is TRBV20-1, the J call TRBJ1-3, with 10 nucleotides matching TRBD1. The germline gives CDR1 DFQATT, CDR2 SNEGSKA (reference sequence). J gave up 2 bases and V 2 bases, and 3 bases lay outside the gene matches. The CDR3 contains 15 residues.

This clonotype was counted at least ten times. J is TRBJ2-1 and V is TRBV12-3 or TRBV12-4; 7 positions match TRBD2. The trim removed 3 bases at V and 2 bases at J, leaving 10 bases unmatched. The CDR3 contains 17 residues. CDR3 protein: CASSFIFAGAAYNEQFF. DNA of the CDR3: TGTGCCAGCAGTTTCATCTTCGCGGGAGCTGCCTACAATGAGCAGTTCTTC.

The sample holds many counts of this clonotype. The CDR3 protein is CASIGGQGFTDTQYF. The DNA of the CDR3 is TGTGCCAGCATTGGCGGACAGGGGTTCACAGATACGCAGTATTTT. The chain couples TRBV12-3 or TRBV12-4 to TRBJ2-3; 9 nucleotides match TRBD1. V trimming: 7 bases; J trimming: 2 bases; junction bases outside the gene matches: 7. There are 15 residues in the CDR3.

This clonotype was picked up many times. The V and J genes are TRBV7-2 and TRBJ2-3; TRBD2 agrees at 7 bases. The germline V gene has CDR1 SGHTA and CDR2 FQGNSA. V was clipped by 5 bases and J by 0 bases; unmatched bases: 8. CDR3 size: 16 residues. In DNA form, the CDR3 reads TGTGCCAGCAGCGCTGCTAGCGGACCTAGCACAGATACGCAGTATTTT. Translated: CASSAASGPSTDTQYF.

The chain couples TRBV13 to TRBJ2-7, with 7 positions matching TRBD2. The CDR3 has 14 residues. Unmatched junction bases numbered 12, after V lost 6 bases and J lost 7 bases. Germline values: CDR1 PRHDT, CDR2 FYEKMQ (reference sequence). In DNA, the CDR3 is TGTGCCAGCAGTCTGGGGGGGTCCTACAATGAGCAGTACTTC. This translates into CASSLGGSYNEQYF.

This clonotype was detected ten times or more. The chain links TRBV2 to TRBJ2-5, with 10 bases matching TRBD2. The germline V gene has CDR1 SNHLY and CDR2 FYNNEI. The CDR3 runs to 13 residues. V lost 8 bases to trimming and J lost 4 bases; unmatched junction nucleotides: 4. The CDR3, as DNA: TGTGCCAGCTCCCGACTAGCGGGAGAGACCCAGTACTTC. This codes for CASSRLAGETQYF.

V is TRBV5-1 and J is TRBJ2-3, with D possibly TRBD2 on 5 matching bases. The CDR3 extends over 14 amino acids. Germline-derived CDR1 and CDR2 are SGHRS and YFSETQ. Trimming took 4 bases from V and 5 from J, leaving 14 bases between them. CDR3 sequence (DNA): TGCGCCAGCAGCCCAACGGGGAAGTTAGATACGCAGTATTTT. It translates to CASSPTGKLDTQYF.

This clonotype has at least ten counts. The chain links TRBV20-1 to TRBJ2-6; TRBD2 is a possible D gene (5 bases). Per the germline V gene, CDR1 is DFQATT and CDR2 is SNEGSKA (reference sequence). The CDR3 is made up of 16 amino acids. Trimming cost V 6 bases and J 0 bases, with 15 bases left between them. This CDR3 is CSAPGGVNSGANVLTF. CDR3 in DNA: TGCAGTGCCCCCGGAGGCGTGAACTCTGGGGCCAACGTCCTGACTTTC.

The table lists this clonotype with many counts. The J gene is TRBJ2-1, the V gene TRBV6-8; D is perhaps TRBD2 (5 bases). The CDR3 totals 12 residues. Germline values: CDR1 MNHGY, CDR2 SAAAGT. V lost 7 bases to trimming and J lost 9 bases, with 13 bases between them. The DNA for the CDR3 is TGTGCCAGCAAAGAGGGAGTCGGTGAGCAGTTCTTC. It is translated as CASKEGVGEQFF.

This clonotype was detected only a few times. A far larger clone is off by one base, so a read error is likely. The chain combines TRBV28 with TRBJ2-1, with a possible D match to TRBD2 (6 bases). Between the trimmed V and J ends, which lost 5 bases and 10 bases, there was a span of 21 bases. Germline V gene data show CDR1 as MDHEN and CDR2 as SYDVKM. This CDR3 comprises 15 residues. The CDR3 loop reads CASSPEGPRIYEQFF. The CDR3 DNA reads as TGTGCCAGCAGTCCGGAGGGGCCAAGAATCTACGAGCAGTTCTTC.

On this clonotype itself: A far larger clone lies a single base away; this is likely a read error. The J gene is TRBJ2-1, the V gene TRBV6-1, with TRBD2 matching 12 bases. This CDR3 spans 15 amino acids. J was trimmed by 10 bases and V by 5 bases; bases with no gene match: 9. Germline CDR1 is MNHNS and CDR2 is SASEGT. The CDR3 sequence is CASSSTSGSSYEQFF. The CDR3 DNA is TGTGCCAGCAGTTCGACTAGCGGGAGCTCCTACGAGCAGTTCTTC.

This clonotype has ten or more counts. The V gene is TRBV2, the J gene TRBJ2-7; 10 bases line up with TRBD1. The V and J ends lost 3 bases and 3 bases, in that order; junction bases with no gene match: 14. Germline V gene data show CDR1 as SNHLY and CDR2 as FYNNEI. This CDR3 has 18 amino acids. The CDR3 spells CASSDGTGDWARDYEQYF. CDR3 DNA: TGTGCCAGCAGTGATGGGACAGGGGATTGGGCACGCGACTACGAGCAGTACTTC.

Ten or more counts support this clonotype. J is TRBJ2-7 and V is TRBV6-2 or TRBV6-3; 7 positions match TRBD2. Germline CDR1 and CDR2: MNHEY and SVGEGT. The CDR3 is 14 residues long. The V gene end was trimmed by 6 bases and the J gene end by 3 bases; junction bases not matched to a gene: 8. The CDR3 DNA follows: TGTGCCAGCAGCCCTTCCGGCGGGAGCTACGAGCAGTACTTC. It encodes CASSPSGGSYEQYF.

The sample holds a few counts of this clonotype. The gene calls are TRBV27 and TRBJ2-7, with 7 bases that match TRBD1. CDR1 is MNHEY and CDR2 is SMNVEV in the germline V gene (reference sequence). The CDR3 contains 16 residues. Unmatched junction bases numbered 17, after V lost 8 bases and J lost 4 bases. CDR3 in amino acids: CASGQRQGVNPYEQYF. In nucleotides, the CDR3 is TGTGCCAGCGGCCAGAGACAGGGAGTGAATCCGTACGAGCAGTACTTC.

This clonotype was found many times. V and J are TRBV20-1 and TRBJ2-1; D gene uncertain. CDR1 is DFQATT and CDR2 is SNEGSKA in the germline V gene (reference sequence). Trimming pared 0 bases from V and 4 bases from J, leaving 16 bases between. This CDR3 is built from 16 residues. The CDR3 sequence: CSARDTQTEPYNEQFF. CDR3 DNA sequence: TGCAGTGCTAGAGATACTCAAACAGAACCATACAATGAGCAGTTCTTC.

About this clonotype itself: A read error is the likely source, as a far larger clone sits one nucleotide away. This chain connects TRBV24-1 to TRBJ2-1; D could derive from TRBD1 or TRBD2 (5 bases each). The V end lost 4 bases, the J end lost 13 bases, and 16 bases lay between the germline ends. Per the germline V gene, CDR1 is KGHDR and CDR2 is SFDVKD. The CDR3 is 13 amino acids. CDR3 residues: CATSDGAEETQFF. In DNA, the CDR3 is TGTGCCACCAGTGACGGGGCTGAAGAGACCCAGTTCTTC.

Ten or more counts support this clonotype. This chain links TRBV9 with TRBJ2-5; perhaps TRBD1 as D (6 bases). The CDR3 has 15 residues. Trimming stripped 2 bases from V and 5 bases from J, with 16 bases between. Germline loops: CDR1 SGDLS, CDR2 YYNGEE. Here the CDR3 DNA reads TGTGCCAGCAGCGTGCGGACTCACCAGGGGGAGACCCAGTACTTC. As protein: CASSVRTHQGETQYF.